The T cell receptor beta chain described here comes from a study of T-cell reconstitution after alpha-beta-depleted transplantation in children. Study observations and caveats: About two months after transplant, alpha-beta T cells reportedly came from several hundred expanded graft clones. The origin of high day-60 TCRbeta diversity in some patients lay in surviving recipient T cells and thymic progenitors. Most T-cell counts and diversity one year after the transplant came from T cells that were newly produced.

Trimming cost V 8 bases and J 2 bases, with 4 bases left between them. The germline V gene encodes CDR1 MDHEN and CDR2 SYDVKM. This CDR3 has 10 residues. Preparing the TCRbeta library involved the use of unique molecular identifiers. From the PCR reads, TCRdb called clonotypes with MiXCR, one entry per CDR3 protein. The sample includes under 250,000 distinct CDR3 sequences, roughly 7.1% of them seen just once. The sample holds many counts of this clonotype. The antigen remains unidentified. The source is a boy between 2 and 10 years old with acute lymphoblastic leukemia, due to receive a stem cell transplant. The chain uses TRBV28 and TRBJ2-7; D remains ambiguous. This specimen was PBMCs, taken before TCRalphabeta/CD19-depleted stem cell transplant. In DNA, the CDR3 is TGTGCCAGCGGGACCTACGAGCAGTACTTC. It yields the protein CASGTYEQYF. Full variable domain (rest looked up from reference TRBV28 and TRBJ2-7): DVKVTQSSRYLVKRTGEKVFLECVQDMDHENMFWYRQDPGLGLRLIYFSYDVKMKEKGDIPEGYSVSREKKERFSLILESASTNQTSMYLCASGTYEQYFGPGTRLTVT.